The 18 T cell receptor beta chains listed next were all sequenced from one sample in a study of T cells after posttransplantation cyclophosphamide. Repertoires were generated with immunoSEQ multiplex PCR, while TCRdb's copy carries only in-frame clones and drops some. The sample shows roughly 20,000 clones, 95% to 98% of them seen only once. Cells defined as naive were viable CD3+CD4+ or CD3+CD8+ and CCR7+CD45RA+CD45RO-CD95-CD27+CD28+. Sequencing was done on a sample of naive CD4+ T cells sorted from PBMCs. All receptors come from a man aged 40-55 years in good health, CMV-negative, and a related stem cell transplant donor.

CDR3 coding DNA: TGTGCCTGCTACAGGGGCGGCTACGAGCAGTACTTC. Amino acids: CACYRGGYEQYF. The V call is TRBV6-1, the J call TRBJ2-7; 7 bases align to TRBD1. The germline CDR1 and CDR2 sequences are MNHNS and SASEGT. Trimming at V came to 11 bases and at J to 3 bases, leaving 7 bases not matched to a gene. This CDR3 is 12 amino acids long.

J is TRBJ2-5 and V is TRBV7-3, with 7 bases identical to TRBD2. The J call may be wrong; the DNA end is better matched by TRBJ2-7. Germline loops: CDR1 SGHTA, CDR2 FQGTGA. This CDR3 spans 13 amino acids. CDR3 DNA: TGTGCCAGCAGCTTAATTCGCGGGAGCGAGCAGTACTTC. Translating it yields CASSLIRGSEQYF.

This clone appeared once. The chain carries TRBV7-6 and TRBJ2-1, with 8 positions matching TRBD2. After removal of 3 bases from V and 0 bases from J, the junction contained 4 bases not matched to a gene. The CDR3 runs 16 residues. From germline, CDR1 is SGHVS and CDR2 FNYEAQ. The CDR3 here is CASSLSGTSSYNEQFF. The CDR3 bases are TGTGCCAGCAGCTTGTCCGGGACTAGCTCCTACAATGAGCAGTTCTTC. Supplemented by reference TRBV7-6 and TRBJ2-1, the full variable domain reads GAGVSQSPRYKVTKRGQDVALRCDPISGHVSLYWYRQALGQGPEFLTYFNYEAQQDKSGLPNDRFSAERPEGSISTLTIQRTEQRDSAMYRCASSLSGTSSYNEQFFGPGTRLTVL.

The chain uses TRBV5-6 and TRBJ2-5, with TRBD2 matching over 8 bases. Germline trimming cut 2 bases from V and 4 bases from J; bases unmatched to any gene: 7. This CDR3 is 15 amino acids long. Looked up from germline, CDR1 is SGHDT and CDR2 is YYEEEE. CDR3 nucleotides: TGTGCCAGCAGCTTTAGACTAGCGCAGAGAGAGACCCAGTACTTC. This codes for CASSFRLAQRETQYF.

The chain is built from TRBV9 and TRBJ2-7; 10 bases are shared with TRBD1. CDR1 is SGDLS, CDR2 YYNGEE, per germline. Trimming removed 3 bases from V and 2 bases from J; junction bases left unmatched: 5. The CDR3 loop spans 15 amino acids. The CDR3 DNA is TGTGCCAGCAGCGGCACCGGGACAGGGGCCTACGAGCAGTACTTC. This codes for CASSGTGTGAYEQYF.

The chain has TRBV18 and TRBJ2-7; a possible D gene is TRBD2 (5 bases). In germline, CDR1 is KGHSH, CDR2 LQKENI. The CDR3 runs 15 residues. V was cut by 0 bases and J by 3 bases, with 12 bases left in between. As DNA, the CDR3 is TGTGCCAGCTCACCACCCTCGGGGTTCTTCTACGAGCAGTACTTC. Translated: CASSPPSGFFYEQYF.

This clone showed up just once. The same CDR3 can be traced to other DNA sequences in this sample. The rearrangement joins TRBV11-3 to TRBJ2-7, with 8 bases that match TRBD1. Trimming took 5 bases from V and 2 from J; bases not matched to a gene: 5. Germline V gene data show CDR1 as SGHNT and CDR2 as YENEEA. CDR3 length equals 14 residues. The chain's CDR3 is CASSPGQGTYEQYF. The DNA of the CDR3 is TGTGCCAGCAGCCCCGGACAGGGAACCTACGAGCAGTACTTC.

The gene calls are TRBV5-1 and TRBJ2-1; 11 bases line up with TRBD2. This CDR3 is built from 16 residues. From germline, CDR1 is SGHRS and CDR2 YFSETQ. The V segment lost 1 base and the J segment 7 bases; nucleotides outside the gene matches: 7. CDR3 protein: CASSLPTTSGMNEQFF. CDR3 in DNA: TGCGCCAGCAGCTTGCCTACGACTAGCGGGATGAATGAGCAGTTCTTC.

The chain joins TRBV11-1 to TRBJ2-1; 8 bases line up with TRBD1. The CDR3 extends over 19 amino acids. The V and J ends lost 1 base and 0 bases, in that order; junction bases with no gene match: 11. In germline, CDR1 is SGHAT, CDR2 FQDESV (reference sequence). CDR3 DNA: TGTGCCAGCAGCTTAGAGGCACAGGGGGTGGGTAGCTCCTACAATGAGCAGTTCTTC. This gives the protein CASSLEAQGVGSSYNEQFF.

V usage is TRBV27 and J usage is TRBJ2-7; 8 bases line up with TRBD2. This CDR3 is built from 15 residues. After removal of 4 bases from V and 5 bases from J, the junction contained 10 bases not matched to a gene. Germline loops: CDR1 MNHEY, CDR2 SMNVEV (reference sequence). The CDR3: CASSSPFGRAHEQYF. The CDR3 DNA reads TGTGCCAGCAGTTCCCCCTTCGGGAGGGCCCACGAGCAGTACTTC.

The chain employs TRBV27 and TRBJ1-5, with a possible D match to TRBD1 (6 bases). The CDR3 loop spans 17 amino acids. CDR1 is MNHEY, CDR2 SMNVEV, per germline (reference sequence). V lost 5 bases to trimming and J lost 5 bases, with 22 bases between them. The CDR3 spells CASSPWGRGGDDQPQHF. CDR3 DNA: TGTGCCAGCAGTCCTTGGGGCCGAGGGGGGGATGATCAGCCCCAGCATTTT.

The chain couples TRBV21-1 to TRBJ1-2. TRBV21-1 is a documented pseudogene. This CDR3 contains 12 residues. CDR3 nucleotides: TGTGCCAGCAGCAAAGGGTCGGGAGGCTACACCTTC. Translated, it gives CASSKGSGGYTF.

The chain recombines TRBV14 with TRBJ1-1; D unresolved. V was clipped by 4 bases and J by 1 base, with 10 bases between them. The CDR3 consists of 14 residues. The germline V gene has CDR1 SGHDN and CDR2 FVKESK. The chain's CDR3 is CASSRTLGNTEAFF. CDR3 bases: TGTGCCAGCAGCCGCACCCTCGGGAACACTGAAGCTTTCTTT.

The chain couples TRBV5-1 to TRBJ1-1; D gene unclear. CDR3 size: 15 residues. The V gene lost 4 bases and the J gene lost 4 bases, with 17 bases spanning the gap. Germline values: CDR1 SGHRS, CDR2 YFSETQ. This chain's CDR3 is CASSPSAGGSTEAFF. The CDR3 DNA reads as TGCGCCAGCAGCCCATCGGCGGGAGGGTCCACTGAAGCTTTCTTT.

V and J are TRBV7-9 and TRBJ2-1, with 9 positions matching TRBD2. The CDR3 has 16 amino acids. Looked up from germline, CDR1 is SEHNR and CDR2 is FQNEAQ (reference sequence). V lost 1 base and J lost 7; bases outside the gene matches: 8. DNA of the CDR3: TGTGCCAGCAGCTTAGAGGCGGGAGGGCCGCGGAATGAGCAGTTCTTC. It codes for CASSLEAGGPRNEQFF.

This clone was recorded once. V is TRBV6-5 and J is TRBJ2-7; no reliable D call. V lost 2 bases and J lost 11, with 22 bases in between. Per germline, CDR1 MNHEY and CDR2 SVGAGI. The CDR3 has 15 residues. CDR3 nucleotides: TGTGCCAGCAGTTACCTCCCGCTTGGGCTCCGAAAGGAGTACTTC. The encoded protein is CASSYLPLGLRKEYF.

The chain uses TRBV19 and TRBJ2-5; a weak D match, TRBD1 (5 bases). Germline CDR1 reads LNHDA; CDR2 reads SQIVND (reference sequence). The CDR3 sequence is 15 residues long. V was pared by 1 base and J by 1 base, with 10 bases between. CDR3 DNA sequence: TGTGCCAGTAGTATAGTCTGGCAGGGCCAAGAGACCCAGTACTTC. This translates into CASSIVWQGQETQYF.

J is TRBJ2-7 and V is TRBV7-9; TRBD2 agrees at 9 bases. Germline V gives CDR1 SEHNR, CDR2 FQNEAQ (reference sequence). The junction had 6 bases not matched to a gene; V was cut back by 4 bases and J by 5 bases. The length of the CDR3 is 14 residues. CDR3 region: CASSWAGGRDEQYF. The CDR3 bases are TGTGCCAGCAGCTGGGCGGGAGGGCGCGACGAGCAGTACTTC.